This is a list of T cell receptor beta chains from one sample in a study of shared clonotypes between healthy human individuals. Sequencing used immunoSEQ multiplex PCR; TCRdb keeps in-frame clones, though not all of them. The sample carries over 850,000 clones, about four fifths recorded once. The sequencing sample was made of memory CD4+ T cells from PBMCs. These receptor sequences come from a man aged 18 to 29 in good health. Some clones in this sample may be carry-over from other donors' samples. CDR3s include the opening cysteine and the closing phenylalanine or tryptophan. D genes are given only for firm matches. Part of the rows lack a size; the others show once, few, many or a class for expanded clones.

J gene | D gene | V gene | clone size | CDR3 protein | CDR3 DNA
TRBJ2-7 | TRBD1 | TRBV28 | . | CASSFPGQGGYEQYF | TGTGCCAGCAGTTTCCCCGGACAGGGTGGCTACGAGCAGTACTTC
TRBJ2-7 | . | TRBV7-9 | . | CASSFSYEQYF | TGTGCCAGCAGCTTCTCCTACGAGCAGTACTTC
TRBJ2-6 | . | TRBV5-6 | . | CASTPRRGSGANVLTF | TGTGCCAGCACCCCACGCAGGGGCTCTGGGGCCAACGTCCTGACTTTC
TRBJ1-5 | . | TRBV7-2 | . | CASSPYGDHNQPQHF | TGTGCCAGCAGCCCATATGGGGACCACAATCAGCCCCAGCATTTT
TRBJ1-1 | . | TRBV10-2 | . | CASSRSRAGATEAFF | TGCGCCAGCAGTAGGTCCCGGGCAGGAGCGACTGAAGCTTTCTTT
TRBJ1-5 | TRBD1 | TRBV19 | . | CASSGRDRGLGNQPQHF | TGTGCCAGTAGTGGCCGGGACAGGGGTCTTGGCAATCAGCCCCAGCATTTT
TRBJ1-1 | . | TRBV18 | . | CASSPPATVNTEAFF | TGTGCCAGCTCACCACCTGCTACAGTGAACACTGAAGCTTTCTTT
TRBJ1-2 | . | TRBV2 | . | CASSEVEGGYTF | TGTGCCAGCAGTGAAGTTGAGGGTGGCTACACCTTC
TRBJ2-5 | . | TRBV6-6 | many | CASSYSLDRETQYF | TGTGCCAGCAGTTACTCGTTGGACAGAGAGACCCAGTACTTC
TRBJ2-6 | TRBD1 | TRBV9 | . | CASSVRTGMGGANVLTF | TGTGCCAGCAGCGTCCGGACAGGGATGGGTGGGGCCAACGTCCTGACTTTC
TRBJ2-7 | TRBD1 | TRBV5-4 | few | CASSPDRGGYEQYF | TGTGCCAGCAGCCCAGACAGGGGGGGATACGAGCAGTACTTC
TRBJ2-1 | TRBD2 | TRBV5-1 | . | CASSPELAGGSSYNEQFF | TGCGCCAGCAGCCCGGAGCTAGCGGGGGGGAGCTCCTACAATGAGCAGTTCTTC
TRBJ2-6 | . | TRBV18 | . | CASSPVGLSGANVLTF | TGTGCCAGCTCACCTGTAGGCCTCTCTGGGGCCAACGTCCTGACTTTC
TRBJ2-2 | . | TRBV15 | . | CATSRGSVTGELFF | TGTGCCACCAGCAGAGGATCGGTTACCGGGGAGCTGTTTTTT
TRBJ2-1 | TRBD1 | TRBV9 | once | CASSVTVDLGGRGNEQFF | TGTGCCAGCAGCGTGACCGTAGATTTAGGGGGCCGGGGCAATGAGCAGTTCTTC
TRBJ2-5 | TRBD1 | TRBV23-1 | . | CASSHPRQGETQYF | TGCGCCAGCAGTCACCCAAGACAGGGGGAGACCCAGTACTTC
TRBJ2-1 | TRBD2 | TRBV27 | . | CASSLYFRLAGDNEQFF | TGTGCCAGCAGTTTATATTTTCGACTAGCGGGAGACAATGAGCAGTTCTTC
TRBJ1-5 | . | TRBV19 | few | CASSIGLGQPQHF | TGTGCCAGTAGTATAGGCCTCGGTCAGCCCCAGCATTTT
TRBJ2-3 | . | TRBV5-4 | . | CASSFKSGLADTQYF | TGTGCCAGCAGCTTTAAAAGCGGGTTGGCAGATACGCAGTATTTT
TRBJ1-3 | . | TRBV6-1 | . | CASSTTVYNTIYF | TGTGCCAGCAGTACCACCGTGTATAACACCATATATTTT
TRBJ2-5 | . | TRBV5-1 | . | CASSLALGLQETQYF | TGCGCCAGCAGCTTGGCACTAGGCCTCCAAGAGACCCAGTACTTC
TRBJ2-3 | TRBD1 | TRBV5-4 | . | CASSLAGQHTDTQYF | TGTGCCAGCAGCTTGGCGGGACAGCACACAGATACGCAGTATTTT
TRBJ2-2 | TRBD1 | TRBV5-1 | . | CASSSGQGYTGELFF | TGCGCCAGCAGCTCGGGACAGGGCTACACCGGGGAGCTGTTTTTT
TRBJ2-5 | . | TRBV5-1 | . | CASSPGSLGETQYF | TGCGCCAGCAGCCCCGGGAGCCTGGGAGAGACCCAGTACTTC
TRBJ2-1 | TRBD2 | TRBV7-2 | . | CASSLGMAGAKSEQFF | TGTGCCAGCAGCTTAGGAATGGCGGGAGCGAAGAGTGAGCAGTTCTTC
TRBJ2-3 | . | TRBV7-2 | . | CASSFAGLTDTQYF | TGTGCCAGCAGCTTCGCAGGGTTGACAGATACGCAGTATTTT
TRBJ2-5 | TRBD1 | TRBV2 | once | CASRISPDRGQETQYF | TGTGCCAGCAGGATATCGCCGGACAGGGGGCAAGAGACCCAGTACTTC
TRBJ2-3 | . | TRBV5-1 | . | CASSLAGVVITDTQYF | TGCGCCAGCAGCTTGGCCGGTGTAGTAATCACAGATACGCAGTATTTT
TRBJ1-1 | . | TRBV5-1 | . | CASSLGQPNTEAFF | TGCGCCAGCAGCTTGGGCCAGCCGAACACTGAAGCTTTCTTT
TRBJ2-2 | TRBD1 | TRBV7-2 | . | CASSGRGQFGGELFF | TGTGCCAGCAGCGGCAGGGGGCAGTTTGGCGGGGAGCTGTTTTTT
TRBJ2-2 | . | TRBV7-3 | . | CASSQTRTGRAGELFF | TGTGCCAGCAGCCAAACCCGGACAGGGAGGGCCGGGGAGCTGTTTTTT
TRBJ2-1 | . | TRBV4-2 | . | CASSQDRASGPYNEQFF | TGTGCCAGCAGCCAAGATCGGGCGAGCGGGCCTTACAATGAGCAGTTCTTC
TRBJ1-5 | . | TRBV2 | few | CASRGAQNQPQHF | TGTGCCAGCAGAGGCGCACAGAATCAGCCCCAGCATTTT
TRBJ2-7 | TRBD1 | TRBV5-6 | . | CASSSPGQGRPYEQYF | TGTGCCAGCAGCTCCCCGGGACAGGGGAGGCCCTACGAGCAGTACTTC
TRBJ2-5 | TRBD1 | TRBV5-5 | . | CASSLVGQGAETQYF | TGTGCCAGCAGCTTGGTAGGACAGGGGGCAGAGACCCAGTACTTC
TRBJ1-2 | TRBD1 | TRBV7-2 | once | CASSSNRGNGYTF | TGTGCCAGCAGCTCCAACAGGGGCAATGGCTACACCTTC
TRBJ1-1 | TRBD1 | TRBV27 | . | CASSLSGTGVNTEAFF | TGTGCCAGCAGTTTATCGGGGACAGGCGTGAACACTGAAGCTTTCTTT
TRBJ1-6 | . | TRBV2 | . | CASRPLSELSPLHF | TGTGCCAGCAGACCATTGTCCGAACTCTCACCCCTCCACTTT
TRBJ2-3 | . | TRBV7-3 | . | CASSLTTRSGGTDTQYF | TGTGCCAGCAGCTTAACGACGAGAAGCGGTGGCACAGATACGCAGTATTTT
TRBJ1-1 | TRBD1 | TRBV18 | . | CASSPRGGGTEAFF | TGTGCCAGCTCACCACGAGGGGGCGGCACTGAAGCTTTCTTT
TRBJ2-1 | TRBD2 | TRBV5-1 | . | CASSLVSGAAHEQFF | TGCGCCAGCAGCTTGGTTAGCGGGGCGGCCCATGAGCAGTTCTTC
TRBJ1-2 | . | TRBV28 | . | CASKVSGVYGYTF | TGTGCCAGCAAAGTATCAGGGGTGTATGGCTACACCTTC